This is a list of T cell receptor beta chains from one sample in a study of neurological immune-mediated disorders. A single record per CDR3 protein comes from TCRdb applying MiXCR to the 5' RACE reads. The top ten hold about 3.1% of the sample, which has around 100,000 distinct CDR3 sequences, 10% to 12% seen once. The specimen sequenced was PBMCs. These receptors were collected from a female donor with HTLV-1-associated myelopathy (HAM/TSP). The CDR3 runs from the conserved cysteine through the conserved F or W.

CASSKGLPRETQYF TRBV12-3/TRBV12-4
CASSLGSSSYEQYF TRBV5-1
CAIRDPGVSGANVLTF TRBV10-3
CASSLWGAQHF TRBV28
CASSLTGAVEQYF TRBV6-5
CASSLSGGGHKNEQFF TRBV27
CATSARGDYLETQYF TRBV15
CASSGYDRKGEQYF TRBV11-2
CASSSPGTNTEAFF TRBV18
CASSGRDSLNSPLHF TRBV19
CASSLDIGEQYF TRBV7-9
CASRRTGTSDDIQYF TRBV4-1
CAISGDTGELFF TRBV10-3
CASSLEGGPNTGELFF TRBV5-1
CASSSTLAAANVLTF TRBV5-6
CSARVQGNYGYTF TRBV20-1
CSAPRPDTQYF TRBV20-1
CASSPSGRGTSYEQYF TRBV28
CASSQSPGTANTGELFF TRBV4-1
CASSTRTSGGAHEQFF TRBV11-3
CASSVVGGSITDTQYF TRBV9
CASGSGGLGRDTQYF TRBV6-2/TRBV6-3
CASSTGQGIGEQYF TRBV5-1
CASRRGSSTNEQFF TRBV12-3/TRBV12-4
CASSPMGLASYNEQFF TRBV5-1
CASSLVGGDQPQHF TRBV5-5
CASTPGTGGFMNTEAFF TRBV7-2
CSASASRNTDTQYF TRBV20-1
CASSLVMTGGRTYEQYF TRBV5-1
CASSLQGAAPDTQYF TRBV5-1
CASSLQGVGNSPLHF TRBV27
CASVQGGGDDTQYF TRBV5-1
CASSGPQGEQYF TRBV27
CASRQGPYGYTF TRBV2
CASSSLDSSGANVLTF TRBV28
CASSSGDGYGYTF TRBV5-1
CSVFNRGYTDTQYF TRBV29-1
CASSAPRGVHEQYF TRBV25-1
CASSLIPGATEAFF TRBV5-1
CASRASGGSNEQFF TRBV12-3/TRBV12-4
CASSRGSHNEQFF TRBV28
CASSLPTSGGVRDTQYF TRBV5-1
CSARSLAGNRDTQYF TRBV20-1
CASSFIRGVSYNEQFF TRBV5-1
CASTLAGVKNIQYF TRBV28
CASRYRTARMTHQHF TRBV6-2/TRBV6-3
CSASPSGRTDTQYF TRBV20-1
CASSFGQAFTGELFF TRBV5-1
CASRKEVGEKLFF TRBV2